This is a list of T cell receptor beta chains from one sample in a study of Graves' ophthalmopathy and Graves' hyperthyroidism. MiXCR was run by TCRdb on the multiplex PCR reads, yielding one entry per CDR3 protein. In the table there are hundreds of thousands of distinct CDR3 sequences, roughly two fifths of which are singletons. Sequencing was carried out using peripheral blood. The receptors derive from an adult man with Graves' ophthalmopathy. Both conserved end residues are part of each CDR3. D genes are given only for firm matches. Where a row states a size, it is once, few, many or the class of an expanded clone; other rows omit it.

D gene: NA; J gene: TRBJ2-2; clone size: NA; V gene: TRBV25-1; CDR3 DNA: TGTGCCAGCAGGGTCGGTACAGGGTGGTTCGGGGAGCTGTTTTTT; CDR3 protein: CASRVGTGWFGELFF
D gene: TRBD1; J gene: TRBJ1-5; clone size: few; V gene: TRBV20-1; CDR3 DNA: TGCAGTGCTATGGGACAGGGGGCAATTAGGAATCAGCCCCAGCATTTT; CDR3 protein: CSAMGQGAIRNQPQHF
D gene: TRBD1; J gene: TRBJ1-1; clone size: many; V gene: TRBV24-1; CDR3 DNA: TGTGCCACAGCAGGGGGTTGGGGTGAAGCTTTCTTT; CDR3 protein: CATAGGWGEAFF
D gene: TRBD2; J gene: TRBJ2-3; clone size: NA; V gene: TRBV7-2; CDR3 DNA: TGTGCCAGCAGCGGGGTCACTAGCGGGAGGCGGGGAACAGATACGCAGTATTTT; CDR3 protein: CASSGVTSGRRGTDTQYF
D gene: TRBD1; J gene: TRBJ1-1; clone size: few; V gene: TRBV7-9; CDR3 DNA: TGTGCCAGCAGCTTATTGGGACAGGGGGCAACTGAAGCTTTCTTT; CDR3 protein: CASSLLGQGATEAFF
D gene: TRBD2; J gene: TRBJ2-2; clone size: few; V gene: TRBV7-9; CDR3 DNA: TGTGCCAGCAGGTTAGCGGGGGAGTCGAACACCGGGGAGCTGTTTTTT; CDR3 protein: CASRLAGESNTGELFF
D gene: TRBD1; J gene: TRBJ2-7; clone size: few; V gene: TRBV7-9; CDR3 DNA: TGTGCCAGCAGCTCCGGGACAGGGACCCACGAGCAGTACTTC; CDR3 protein: CASSSGTGTHEQYF
D gene: NA; J gene: TRBJ1-1; clone size: many; V gene: TRBV2; CDR3 DNA: TGTGCCAGCAGTGAAGAGGTTGAAGCTTTCTTT; CDR3 protein: CASSEEVEAFF
D gene: TRBD2; J gene: TRBJ2-2; clone size: NA; V gene: TRBV6-2/TRBV6-3; CDR3 DNA: TGTGCCAGCTGGGCGGGAGTCGTCACCGGGGAGCTGTTTTTT; CDR3 protein: CASWAGVVTGELFF
D gene: NA; J gene: TRBJ1-4; clone size: few; V gene: TRBV9; CDR3 DNA: TGTGCCAGCAGCCTACAGTATAATGAAAAACTGTTTTTT; CDR3 protein: CASSLQYNEKLFF
D gene: NA; J gene: TRBJ1-1; clone size: NA; V gene: TRBV29-1; CDR3 DNA: TGCAGCGTGAGGGGACGGCAAACTGAAGCTTTCTTT; CDR3 protein: CSVRGRQTEAFF
D gene: NA; J gene: TRBJ1-2; clone size: NA; V gene: TRBV10-3; CDR3 DNA: TGTGCCATCAGTGAGTACGGACAGACAAATCGTGGCTACACCTTC; CDR3 protein: CAISEYGQTNRGYTF
D gene: NA; J gene: TRBJ1-2; clone size: many; V gene: TRBV7-9; CDR3 DNA: TGTGCCAGCAGCTTAGCCGCTGGCTACACCTTC; CDR3 protein: CASSLAAGYTF
D gene: NA; J gene: TRBJ2-7; clone size: NA; V gene: TRBV4-3; CDR3 DNA: TGCGCCAGCAGCCCCGGGATAGCCTACGAGCAGTACTTC; CDR3 protein: CASSPGIAYEQYF
D gene: NA; J gene: TRBJ1-6; clone size: many; V gene: TRBV19; CDR3 DNA: TGTGCCAGTAGCCACCATAATTCACCCCTCCACTTT; CDR3 protein: CASSHHNSPLHF
D gene: NA; J gene: TRBJ1-2; clone size: few; V gene: TRBV3-1; CDR3 DNA: TGTGCCAGCAGTTACGGTAATATCTATGGCTACACCTTC; CDR3 protein: CASSYGNIYGYTF
D gene: TRBD1; J gene: TRBJ2-5; clone size: many; V gene: TRBV11-2; CDR3 DNA: TGTGCCAGCAGCTTAAGCCCGGGACAGGGTGGAGGGACCCAGTACTTC; CDR3 protein: CASSLSPGQGGGTQYF
D gene: NA; J gene: TRBJ1-2; clone size: NA; V gene: TRBV5-6; CDR3 DNA: TGTGCCAGCAGCGGACGGGGTAACTATGGCTACACCTTC; CDR3 protein: CASSGRGNYGYTF